The 8 T cell receptor beta chains in this list originate from one sample, sequenced in a study of blood T cell repertoires in COVID-19. TCRdb's table, derived via immunoSEQ multiplex PCR, lists solely in-frame clones and lacks some. The repertoire holds 150,000 to 200,000 clones, with 80% to 90% as singletons. The material sequenced was peripheral blood. All receptors derive from a man between 35 and 55 years old with active or convalescent COVID-19.

The V and J genes are TRBV2 and TRBJ2-7; 8 nucleotides line up with TRBD1. This CDR3 comprises 14 residues. V shed 6 bases and J 2 bases; nucleotides not matched to a gene: 6. The germline V gene has CDR1 SNHLY and CDR2 FYNNEI. This chain's CDR3 is CASRVGQDAYEQYF. CDR3 DNA sequence: TGTGCCAGCAGGGTGGGACAGGATGCCTACGAGCAGTACTTC.

This clone was counted only a few times. The chain couples TRBV30 to TRBJ1-2; D is possibly TRBD1 (5 bases). There are 14 residues in the CDR3. In germline, CDR1 is GTSNPN, CDR2 SVGIG (reference sequence). V was clipped by 3 bases and J by 2 bases, with 13 bases between them. The chain's CDR3 is CAWRDGGVNYGYTF. As DNA, the CDR3 is TGTGCCTGGAGGGACGGGGGGGTGAACTATGGCTACACCTTC.

The V and J genes are TRBV5-4 and TRBJ1-6; D gene unclear. Trimming took off 0 bases at V and 7 bases at J, with 11 bases between the two ends. Per germline, CDR1 SGHNT and CDR2 YYREEE (reference sequence). The CDR3 contains 15 residues. The chain's CDR3 is CASSLALGLNSPLHF. The CDR3 coding sequence is TGTGCCAGCAGCTTGGCCCTCGGGTTAAATTCACCCCTCCACTTT. Full variable domain (rest looked up from reference TRBV5-4 and TRBJ1-6): ETGVTQSPTHLIKTRGQQVTLRCSSQSGHNTVSWYQQALGQGPQFIFQYYREEENGRGNFPPRFSGLQFPNYSSELNVNALELDDSALYLCASSLALGLNSPLHFGNGTRLTVT.

This chain links TRBV3-1 (or the pseudogene TRBV3-2) with TRBJ2-5; a possible D gene is TRBD1 (5 bases). Germline-derived CDR1 and CDR2 are LGHDT and YNNKEL (reference sequence). Trimming removed 1 base at V and 7 bases at J, with 10 bases between. This CDR3 has 13 residues. The CDR3 here is CASSQVGRRTQYF. Written as DNA, the CDR3 is TGTGCCAGCAGCCAAGTGGGGCGGCGGACCCAGTACTTC.

This sequence joins TRBV5-1 and TRBJ2-3; TRBD1 is a possible D gene (5 bases). CDR1 SGHRS and CDR2 YFSETQ come from the germline V gene. Trimming removed 6 bases from V and 1 base from J, with 9 bases in between. There are 13 residues in the CDR3. The CDR3 bases are TGCGCCAGCAATCCGACAGGCACAGATACGCAGTATTTT. Its protein product is CASNPTGTDTQYF.

The chain has TRBV29-1 and TRBJ1-1, with D perhaps matching TRBD1 (6 bases). Germline values: CDR1 SQVTM, CDR2 ANQGSEA. V lost 7 bases to trimming and J lost 11 bases, with 20 bases between them. There are 12 residues in the CDR3. CDR3 bases: TGCAGCGGGGGGCAACAGGCCCTAGGGGCTTTCTTT. This codes for CSGGQQALGAFF.

This chain uses TRBV9 with TRBJ2-7, with a weak D call TRBD1 (6 bases). CDR3 size: 14 residues. V was clipped by 3 bases and J by 4 bases, with 14 bases between them. Germline V gene sequence: CDR1 SGDLS, CDR2 YYNGEE. CDR3: CASSASGTSYEQYF. Written as DNA, the CDR3 is TGTGCCAGCAGCGCGTCCGGGACAAGTTACGAGCAGTACTTC.

V gene TRBV7-8 combines with J gene TRBJ1-5; possible D gene TRBD1, 6 bases. V was cut by 5 bases and J by 7 bases, with 21 bases left in between. This CDR3 spans 16 amino acids. The V gene's germline CDR1 is SGHVS and CDR2 FQNEAQ. CDR3 amino acids: CASSPSGPRGGQPQHF. In DNA, the CDR3 is TGTGCCAGCAGCCCATCGGGACCAAGGGGGGGCCAGCCCCAGCATTTT. Complete variable domain (other parts from reference TRBV7-8 and TRBJ1-5): GAGVSQSPRYKVAKRGQDVALRCDPISGHVSLFWYQQALGQGPEFLTYFQNEAQLDKSGLPSDRFFAERPEGSVSTLKIQRTQQEDSAVYLCASSPSGPRGGQPQHFGDGTRLSIL.